These 26 T cell receptor beta chains were all obtained from the same sample, sequenced in a study of CD8 T cells in ankylosing spondylitis. TCRdb reprocessed the 5' RACE reads via MiXCR and lists one record per CDR3 protein. The sample carries approximately 150,000 distinct CDR3 sequences, about 32% recorded once. The sequenced sample consisted of synovial fluid, either unsorted or a sorted T cell fraction (not recorded which). These receptors came from a male donor with ankylosing spondylitis.

V and J are TRBV7-9 and TRBJ2-7; 12 positions agree with TRBD2. V lost 7 bases and J lost 6; bases outside the gene matches: 10. CDR3 length: 15 residues. Germline values: CDR1 SEHNR, CDR2 FQNEAQ (reference sequence). CDR3 loop: CASTPWPSGRGEQYF. Written as DNA, the CDR3 is TGTGCCAGCACCCCATGGCCTAGCGGGAGGGGCGAGCAGTACTTC.

This chain connects TRBV7-9 to TRBJ2-1; 7 bases are shared with TRBD1. This CDR3 spans 15 amino acids. V lost 5 bases, J lost 0 bases, and 4 bases stayed unmatched. The germline gives CDR1 SEHNR, CDR2 FQNEAQ (reference sequence). For the CDR3, the DNA is TGTGCCAGCAGCCAGGGGGTGGGCTCCTACAATGAGCAGTTCTTC. Residues: CASSQGVGSYNEQFF. The whole variable domain, remainder taken from reference TRBV7-9 and TRBJ2-1, is DTGVSQNPRHKITKRGQNVTFRCDPISEHNRLYWYRQTLGQGPEFLTYFQNEAQLEKSRLLSDRFSAERPKGSFSTLEIQRTEQGDSAMYLCASSQGVGSYNEQFFGPGTRLTVL.

J is TRBJ2-1 and V is TRBV11-1, with 8 bases aligning to TRBD2. Germline V gives CDR1 SGHAT, CDR2 FQDESV (reference sequence). Trimming removed 3 bases from V and 7 bases from J; junction bases left unmatched: 17. This CDR3 has 18 amino acids. This CDR3 is CASSFGGVGSSRVNEQFF. In nucleotides, the CDR3 is TGTGCCAGCAGCTTCGGGGGGGTGGGAAGCTCGAGGGTGAATGAGCAGTTCTTC.

The rearrangement joins TRBV5-1 to TRBJ2-6; 8 nucleotides agree with TRBD1. Trimming removed 4 bases from V and 0 bases from J; junction bases left unmatched: 6. The CDR3 runs 17 residues. CDR1 is SGHRS and CDR2 is YFSETQ in the germline V gene. This chain's CDR3 is CASSQSGTGSGANVLTF. CDR3 nucleotide sequence: TGCGCCAGCAGCCAATCCGGGACAGGCTCTGGGGCCAACGTCCTGACTTTC. Combining the CDR3 with reference TRBV5-1 and TRBJ2-6 gives the whole variable domain KAGVTQTPRYLIKTRGQQVTLSCSPISGHRSVSWYQQTPGQGLQFLFEYFSETQRNKGNFPGRFSGRQFSNSRSEMNVSTLELGDSALYLCASSQSGTGSGANVLTFGAGSRLTVL.

The table lists this clonotype with a few counts. The chain uses TRBV18 and TRBJ1-1; 8 bases are shared with TRBD1. Germline assignment: CDR1 KGHSH and CDR2 LQKENI. V trimming: 8 bases; J trimming: 4 bases; junction bases outside the gene matches: 15. CDR3 length: 16 amino acids. This chain's CDR3 is CASRRGQGAGATEAFF. CDR3 nucleotide sequence: TGTGCCAGCCGTCGCGGGCAGGGGGCGGGGGCCACTGAAGCTTTCTTT. The whole variable domain, filled in from reference TRBV18 and TRBJ1-1, reads NAGVMQNPRHLVRRRGQEARLRCSPMKGHSHVYWYRQLPEEGLKFMVYLQKENIIDESGMPKERFSAEFPKEGPSILRIQQVVRGDSAAYFCASRRGQGAGATEAFFGQGTRLTVV.

Many counts were recorded for this clonotype. This rearrangement joins TRBV6-1 to TRBJ2-7; 7 bases agree with TRBD1. The length of the CDR3 is 16 residues. Germline lookup yields CDR1 MNHNS and CDR2 SASEGT. The ends lost 5 bases at V and 2 bases at J; junction bases unmatched: 12. CDR3 nucleotide sequence: TGTGCCAGCAGTAAATTCCGGGACAGCCCGACCTACGAGCAGTACTTC. It codes for CASSKFRDSPTYEQYF.

This clonotype was counted ten times or more. This chain joins TRBV3-1 and TRBJ2-5; possibly TRBD1 for D (6 bases). The CDR3 extends over 14 amino acids. CDR1 LGHDT and CDR2 YNNKEL come from the germline V gene (reference sequence). Trimming took 1 base from V and 2 from J, leaving 8 bases between them. The CDR3 sequence is CASSQGTDQETQYF. The CDR3 region has the DNA TGTGCCAGCAGCCAAGGGACAGATCAAGAGACCCAGTACTTC.

This clonotype has more than one count but fewer than ten. This sequence joins TRBV14 and TRBJ1-1; tentatively, D is TRBD1 (5 bases). This CDR3 has 15 amino acids. Deletions cut 6 bases from V and 1 base from J, with 15 bases between. Per germline, CDR1 SGHDN and CDR2 FVKESK. For the CDR3, the DNA is TGTGCCAGCAGGGCGGGGGGACTAGGGAACACTGAAGCTTTCTTT. Its protein is CASRAGGLGNTEAFF. Complete variable domain (other parts from reference TRBV14 and TRBJ1-1): EAGVTQFPSHSVIEKGQTVTLRCDPISGHDNLYWYRRVMGKEIKFLLHFVKESKQDESGMPNNRFLAERTGGTYSTLKVQPAELEDSGVYFCASRAGGLGNTEAFFGQGTRLTVV.

This clonotype has only a few counts. The chain carries TRBV29-1 and TRBJ2-3; D remains ambiguous. Germline lookup yields CDR1 SQVTM and CDR2 ANQGSEA. The CDR3 runs 11 residues. V shed 4 bases and J shed 6 bases, with 8 bases lying between them. In nucleotides, the CDR3 is TGCAGCGTTGGAATTGGCGATACGCAGTATTTT. Translation: CSVGIGDTQYF.

As regards this clonotype: The junction departs from germline at one end; a sequencing error may be responsible. This sequence joins TRBV7-7 and TRBJ1-1; D is possibly TRBD1 (5 bases). This CDR3 has 17 residues. Germline CDR1 is SSHAT and CDR2 is FNYEAQ (reference sequence). CDR3 coding DNA: TGTGCTAGCAGCCTAGTCTGGGGCGGAGGAATTAACACTGAAGCTTTCTTT. This translates into CASSLVWGGGINTEAFF.

In its sample, this clonotype was seen a few times. V gene TRBV6-1 combines with J gene TRBJ2-1, with 13 bases lining up with TRBD2. Germline assignment: CDR1 MNHNS and CDR2 SASEGT. With V trimmed by 4 bases and J by 10 bases, 1 base remained unmatched. This CDR3 comprises 13 residues. CDR3: CASSATSGREQFF. In DNA, the CDR3 is TGTGCCAGCAGTGCGACTAGCGGGAGGGAGCAGTTCTTC.

V usage is TRBV7-6 and J usage is TRBJ2-3; 14 nucleotides align to TRBD2. J was trimmed by 3 bases and V by 3 bases; bases with no gene match: 2. The CDR3 spans 16 residues. From germline, CDR1 is SGHVS and CDR2 FNYEAQ. Here the CDR3 DNA reads TGTGCCAGCAGCTTCGGACTAGCGGGGGGAACAGATACGCAGTATTTT. Its translation is CASSFGLAGGTDTQYF.

This clonotype occurred a few times. The chain has TRBV6-1 and TRBJ2-3; 10 nucleotides match TRBD2. The trim removed 6 bases at V and 6 bases at J, leaving 6 bases unmatched. Germline V gene data show CDR1 as MNHNS and CDR2 as SASEGT. The CDR3 extends over 14 amino acids. CDR3 nucleotide sequence: TGTGCCAGCAGCACGGGTAGCGGGAGGGATACGCAGTATTTT. This codes for CASSTGSGRDTQYF.

This clonotype was recorded a few times. The chain combines TRBV6-1 with TRBJ1-5; the D gene is possibly TRBD1 (6 bases). V lost 0 bases to trimming and J lost 7 bases, with 16 bases between them. This CDR3 has 16 amino acids. From germline, CDR1 is MNHNS and CDR2 SASEGT. In DNA, the CDR3 is TGTGCCAGCAGTGAAGCAGGGAGGGGGTCGGTGCAGCCCCAGCATTTT. It encodes CASSEAGRGSVQPQHF.

V and J are TRBV10-3 and TRBJ1-1; tentatively, D is TRBD1 (6 bases). CDR3 length equals 14 residues. Trimming left V 3 bases short and J 0 bases short, with 8 bases between. Germline values: CDR1 ENHRY, CDR2 SYGVKD. The CDR3 sequence: CAISEQGLNTEAFF. For the CDR3, the DNA is TGTGCCATCAGTGAACAGGGCCTGAACACTGAAGCTTTCTTT.

This chain links TRBV5-1 with TRBJ1-4; possible D gene TRBD1, 5 bases. Looked up from germline, CDR1 is SGHRS and CDR2 is YFSETQ. V dropped 4 bases and J dropped 3 bases, with 10 bases sitting between them. The CDR3 extends over 14 amino acids. CDR3 in DNA: TGCGCCAGCAGCCCTGAGGGGTCTAATGAAAAACTGTTTTTT. Its protein is CASSPEGSNEKLFF.

This clonotype was observed many times. V and J are TRBV20-1 and TRBJ1-1, with D tentatively TRBD1 (6 bases). Between the trimmed V and J ends, which lost 6 bases and 4 bases, there was a span of 18 bases. Germline CDR1 is DFQATT and CDR2 is SNEGSKA (reference sequence). The CDR3 runs to 14 residues. The CDR3 nucleotides read TGCAGTGCGCCGCCAAACAGGGTGGGCACTGAAGCTTTCTTT. Its protein is CSAPPNRVGTEAFF.

V is TRBV20-1 and J is TRBJ2-5; 9 nucleotides agree with TRBD2. CDR1 is DFQATT, CDR2 SNEGSKA, per germline (reference sequence). Trimming took 2 bases from V and 5 from J; bases not matched to a gene: 3. This CDR3 spans 13 amino acids. CDR3 sequence reads: CSARPSGRETQYF. CDR3 nucleotides: TGCAGTGCTAGACCGAGCGGGAGGGAGACCCAGTACTTC.

This clonotype appeared a few times. The V gene is TRBV20-1, the J gene TRBJ2-1; 7 nucleotides align to TRBD2. Germline values: CDR1 DFQATT, CDR2 SNEGSKA (reference sequence). Germline trimming cut 3 bases from V and 3 bases from J; bases unmatched to any gene: 5. The CDR3 extends over 14 amino acids. The CDR3 nucleotides read TGCAGTGCTAGCGGGAGGCTCTTCTACAATGAGCAGTTCTTC. This translates into CSASGRLFYNEQFF.

This clonotype occurred a few times. This sequence joins TRBV29-1 and TRBJ2-1; D gene unclear. In germline, CDR1 is SQVTM, CDR2 ANQGSEA. V was clipped by 6 bases and J by 6 bases, with 9 bases between them. CDR3 length: 11 amino acids. CDR3 sequence (DNA): TGCAGCGTCGTCTTTCGCAATGAGCAGTTCTTC. This codes for CSVVFRNEQFF.

The V gene is TRBV5-1, the J gene TRBJ2-7; 7 positions agree with TRBD1. The V gene end was trimmed by 1 base and the J gene end by 7 bases; junction bases not matched to a gene: 5. This CDR3 region has 13 residues. Germline V gene lookup returns CDR1 SGHRS and CDR2 YFSETQ. The CDR3 reads CASSLYPRGEQYF. The DNA of the CDR3 is TGCGCCAGCAGCTTGTATCCCAGGGGGGAGCAGTACTTC. The full variable domain, with the rest looked up from reference TRBV5-1 and TRBJ2-7, is KAGVTQTPRYLIKTRGQQVTLSCSPISGHRSVSWYQQTPGQGLQFLFEYFSETQRNKGNFPGRFSGRQFSNSRSEMNVSTLELGDSALYLCASSLYPRGEQYFGPGTRLTVT.

This clonotype came up a few times. CDR3 sequence: CSASPAGELFF. CDR3 sequence (DNA): TGCAGTGCTAGCCCCGCCGGGGAGCTGTTTTTT. The J gene is TRBJ2-2, the V gene TRBV20-1; D not certain. Trimming removed 3 bases at V and 6 bases at J, with 5 bases between. CDR1 and CDR2 from the germline V gene are DFQATT and SNEGSKA (reference sequence). The CDR3 spans 11 residues.

This clonotype was observed at least ten times. The chain carries TRBV5-1 and TRBJ2-7; D may be TRBD2 (6 bases). Germline V gene sequence: CDR1 SGHRS, CDR2 YFSETQ. This CDR3 region has 14 residues. The V end was cut by 3 bases, the J end by 0 bases, with 10 bases between. CDR3 nucleotides: TGCGCCAGCAGCTATGGACTAAGCTCCTACGAGCAGTACTTC. Its translation is CASSYGLSSYEQYF.

This clonotype was counted many times. This chain joins TRBV5-1 and TRBJ2-5, with D possibly matching TRBD1 (7 bases). The CDR3 sequence is 14 residues long. The V gene lost 5 bases and the J gene lost 4 bases, with 15 bases spanning the gap. Germline V gene lookup returns CDR1 SGHRS and CDR2 YFSETQ. DNA of the CDR3: TGCGCCAGCAGAGAAAGACAGGGAGGAGAGACCCAGTACTTC. It is translated as CASRERQGGETQYF. The whole variable domain, remainder taken from reference TRBV5-1 and TRBJ2-5, is KAGVTQTPRYLIKTRGQQVTLSCSPISGHRSVSWYQQTPGQGLQFLFEYFSETQRNKGNFPGRFSGRQFSNSRSEMNVSTLELGDSALYLCASRERQGGETQYFGPGTRLLVL.

This chain connects TRBV12-3 or TRBV12-4 to TRBJ1-1; D not certain. The CDR3 runs to 15 residues. Trimming left V 1 base short and J 5 bases short, with 14 bases between. CDR3 amino acids: CASSLGEHRGTEAFF. Written as DNA, the CDR3 is TGTGCCAGCAGTTTAGGAGAACACCGAGGGACTGAAGCTTTCTTT.

This clonotype was picked up many times. This chain joins TRBV7-9 and TRBJ2-7; weak D call: TRBD2 (5 bases). Trimming took 1 base from V and 0 from J, leaving 13 bases between them. Germline assignment: CDR1 SEHNR and CDR2 FQNEAQ (reference sequence). The CDR3 is 16 residues long. CDR3 sequence reads: CASSLDSRGSSYEQYF. The CDR3 nucleotides read TGTGCCAGCAGCTTAGACTCTCGGGGAAGCTCCTACGAGCAGTACTTC.